The following is a T cell receptor (beta chain) sequence with its context. This clone occurred a few times. Its antigen is currently not known. Qualities for individual bases were not recorded, and no much larger clone is one base off. This record comes from a study of cytomegalovirus exposure and HLA in healthy donors (dated 2017 in TCRdb). Study-level background: An earlier analysis of more than 550 of the donors reported approximately 280 Gb of sequence data and 100 million to 120 million unique TCR beta sequences obtained from about 179 million T cells. HLA typing included class I and class II loci at four-digit resolution. The genetic ancestry cluster associated with self-reported Caucasian donors included roughly four fifths of the 300 to 450 genotyped donors. Besides the first cohort of approximately 670 subjects, a separate validation cohort made up of 120 different subjects was used. The later analysis used no new phenotypic data to find candidate immune exposures, relying instead on TCR beta sequences and their occurrence across donors. Among under 450 genotyped donors of the cohort, an average of about 240,000 unique TCR beta nucleotide sequences were sequenced per donor, roughly 18% of them non-productive. The number of donors typed differed by locus, with 629-630 for A, B, C, DRB1 and DQB1, around 560 for DQA1, over 600 for DPA1, and roughly 450 for DPB1. An earlier analysis of roughly 580 of the donors used high-throughput TCR beta sequencing to judge whether each TCR beta V gene segment behaved as functional or pseudogenic. Roughly five DR-DQ haplotypes were treated as single units for association and clustering because of strong linkage in the cohort. To predict cytomegalovirus infection status, the study brought together high-throughput TCR immunosequencing, statistical association of individual TCRs with disease status, and machine learning. A later genetic analysis took genome-wide SNP genotypes for about 65% of the 666 donors and used that subset as a discovery cohort. All discovery cohort repertoires had been generated on a single sequencing platform. Donor age, sex, ethnicity and CMV serostatus were compiled alongside the repertoire data. Roughly 300 gigabases of sequencing data and approximately 80 million unique TCR sequences were included in an early release covering roughly 600 HLA-typed donors. A later analysis re-analyzed previously published TCR beta repertoires from roughly 630 donors and added high-resolution HLA genotyping to study TCR occurrence patterns. The study was designed to test whether signatures of past pathogen exposure could be identified by cataloging public T cell receptors. Using immunosequencing, the study profiled T cell repertoires from fewer than 850 subjects and related those repertoires to cytomegalovirus serostatus.

Library creation used the immunoSEQ multiplex PCR assay. The multiplex PCR relied on a mix of 60 forward primers for TCR Vbeta segments and 13 reverse primers for TCR Jbeta segments. The CDR3 region of rearranged TCR beta genes was amplified from genomic DNA with a multiplex PCR assay. The Illumina HiSeq System was used to sequence the amplified TCR beta libraries as 87-base-pair reads. For the original study's pipeline: In a later analysis, tens of millions of unique TCR beta chains were counted across the roughly 610 repertoires, and around 10 million of these chains were shared by at least two donors. Raw reads were error-corrected and collapsed into unique sequences by a nearest-neighbor algorithm in which closely related sequences were merged to remove PCR and sequencing errors. Alignment of CDR3 sequences to IMGT reference sequences was used to assign V, D and J gene segments. Each retained sequence needed at least a six-nucleotide match to both a V gene segment and a J gene segment. Rearrangements were called productive when the CDR3 lacked stop codons and stayed in frame with V and J; all others were non-productive. CDR3 was defined according to IMGT convention as the region running from the second conserved V-encoded cysteine to the conserved J-encoded phenylalanine. In an earlier analysis of approximately 500 of the donors, sequences lacking an unambiguous match to a single V gene segment were excluded. In an earlier analysis of approximately 500 of the donors, a V segment was called functional when productive rearrangements were above 56.7%, and segregating when the standard deviation between donors exceeded 5%. A statistical classification framework was built for diagnosing cytomegalovirus status from the catalog of TCR beta chain sequences. A later analysis assigned V and J genes by comparing TCR nucleotide sequences with IMGT/GENE-DB human TR gene sequences. The TCRdist pipeline was used in a later analysis to assign CDR3 sequences and most-parsimonious VDJ recombination scenarios. In a later analysis, each TCR beta chain was defined by its CDR3 amino acid sequence together with its V-gene family, and reads without a unique V-gene family were excluded. A later analysis removed several hundred highly shared, low-generation-probability nucleotide sequences to deal with suspected cross-contamination and a sequencing artifact. In a later analysis, a clonal expansion index for each public chain was calculated from normalized within-repertoire ranks of inferred template counts. A later analysis computed generation probabilities with a VDJ recombination model fitted to out-of-frame rearrangements, and checked the results against IGoR. In a later analysis, TCR-TCR, TCR-HLA and TCR-CMV co-occurrence was scored with hypergeometric tests, and a repertoire-size bias correction was applied to TCR pairs. To estimate false discovery rates, a later analysis permuted the HLA or CMV assignments 20 times. A later analysis grouped co-occurring TCRs with DBSCAN, adding TCRdist sequence similarity when clustering within HLA-allele-positive subsets. Repertoires with fewer than 30,000 or more than 120,000 public chains were left out of co-occurrence clustering, as were roughly five repertoires with anomalous nucleotide sharing. As stored in TCRdb, this immuneACCESS dataset retains in-frame rearrangements with V and J assigned. A fraction of the clones does not appear; measured against another copy, unresolved V genes explain less than half of the discrepancy, and the remainder lacks a known reason. V and J calls and clone size are given by that table; D and trimming were obtained from the DNA. Present in this sample are approximately 200,000 clones, around 80% of which were seen just once. The biggest ten clones account for 3.5% to 5% of the sample.

For CDR1 and CDR2, the germline V gene lists MGHRA and YSYEKL. From its cysteine to its phenylalanine, the CDR3 spans 17 amino acids. CDR3 DNA only is kept here, 51 bases in frame from base 1. V is cut by 4 bases and J by 2 bases, and the space between the germline ends is 18 bases. Summary of the overall study and its limitations: Most TCR sequences were observed very rarely across donors, whereas some public TCRs were present in many individuals. Broadly in line with IMGT annotations, most TCR beta V segments showed up in productive rearrangements about 87% or about 30% of the time in an earlier analysis of 587 of the donors. In the study, some 160 TCR beta chains were listed as associated with cytomegalovirus. According to a later analysis, most CMV-associated TCR beta chains appeared to be HLA-restricted, and the HLA associations seemed to be driven largely by CMV exposure. Because HLA typing was missing for some donors at each locus, association tests included only the typed subset. A later analysis found that TCR association rates varied across HLA loci, with DRB1 alleles showing the most associated TCRs and HLA-C alleles the fewest. In vitro tests confirmed that a few of the cytomegalovirus-associated TCR beta chains recognize cytomegalovirus antigens. Over 15 rarely observed V segments, including chromosome 9 orphons, were excluded from the earlier analysis of a few hundred of the donors because counts were too low. The presence/absence analyses assumed that sequencing depth was roughly uniform across donors, and that assumption may not be true. According to a later genetic analysis, donors in an Asian-associated ancestry cluster had fewer N-insertions in productive TCRs than the roughly 670-donor mean. CMV serostatus was the only immune exposure information available for the cohort. Linkage disequilibrium might explain the correlated functional status among segregating V segments, but an unknown experimental factor could not be excluded. Compared with equally common non-associated chains, HLA-associated TCR beta chains in a later analysis were more clonally expanded and had lower generation probabilities. In a later analysis, some 18,000 TCR beta sequences were associated with specific HLA alleles at a false discovery rate of 0.05. The 87-base-pair reads could not distinguish some IMGT-functional V segments, including TRBV6-2 and TRBV6-3, so those segments were excluded. When HLA alleles, especially DR and DQ, strongly co-occurred, attributing TCR associations to individual alleles was difficult. According to the authors, the approach could potentially be generalized to other disease states and immunological phenotypes. A group of highly shared sequence variants was considered likely to be a technical artifact of the sequencing pipeline. In this cohort, only TCR beta chains were sequenced, and detectable features were limited by the absence of alpha or paired-chain data. V-gene and J-gene trimming of TCR beta chains was associated with a missense DCLRE1C variant in a later genetic analysis, and the association was replicated in an independent cohort. Several of the top co-occurrence clusters appeared to be linked to parvovirus B19, influenza, CMV and Epstein-Barr virus, according to a later analysis. Cytomegalovirus status was reported to be diagnosed by the classifier with high specificity and sensitivity in both the original and validation cohorts. A further reported finding was that TCR beta sequences accurately predicted the HLA-A and HLA-B alleles for most subjects in the first cohort.

The cohort consisted of some 730 healthy bone marrow donors. At the time of sampling, all cohort members were nominally healthy, though unrecorded immune exposures were likely present. The donor was CMV seropositive and belonged to the group of 250 to 300 seropositive cohort members. A peripheral blood sample was collected from each donor, and TCR beta sequencing was performed on peripheral blood mononuclear cells. The Qiagen DNeasy Blood Extraction Kit was used to extract genomic DNA from the blood cell samples. The sequenced material came from PBMCs. The chain couples TRBV4-1 to TRBJ2-1; TRBD2 is perhaps the D gene, given 6 matching bases. This TCR was sampled from a woman aged 30 to 39 in good health and CMV-seropositive. The CDR3 corresponds to CASSLFFGGPPYNEQFF. At the DNA level, the sequence is TGCGCCAGCAGCCTTTTTTTCGGAGGGCCCCCCTACAATGAGCAGTTCTTC.